This note documents a single T cell receptor beta chain sequence. A J-beta primer mix and a sample-barcoded 5' primer were used in a second PCR of about 7 to 12 cycles. Per-sample output comprised a minimum of 2.5 million paired-end reads containing CDR3. TCRdb re-called the 5' RACE reads with MiXCR, one entry per CDR3 protein. The profile shows 730,000 or so distinct CDR3 sequences, around 41% of them singletons. The data derive from a study of blood T cells in healthy people across ages. The origin of this receptor is an elderly man in good health. The sequenced material came from blood.

The CDR3 DNA reads as TGTGCCAGCAGCCAACATTTGACAGGGTTGTTAGGCGAGCAGTACTTC. The encoded protein is CASSQHLTGLLGEQYF. This chain joins TRBV4-2 and TRBJ2-1, with TRBD1 identical over 7 bases. The J call may be wrong; the DNA end is better matched by TRBJ2-7. The CDR3 spans 16 residues. CDR1 and CDR2 from the germline V gene are LGHNA and YNFKEQ.